These 16 T cell receptor beta chains were all obtained from the same sample, sequenced in a study of T cell changes during pregnancy in multiple sclerosis. Repertoires were generated with immunoSEQ multiplex PCR, while TCRdb's copy carries only in-frame clones and drops some. This table holds just over 15,000 clones, about 83% found once. The material was CD8+ T cells from peripheral blood mononuclear cells, obtained after pregnancy. These receptors were taken from a female donor in good health, enrolled as a control in a pregnancy study.

J is TRBJ2-1 and V is TRBV6-4; 7 bases line up with TRBD2. The CDR3 sequence is 15 residues long. J gave up 0 bases and V 10 bases, and 9 bases lay outside the gene matches. Germline CDR1 and CDR2: MRHNA and SNTAGT. CDR3 loop: CATGEGSSSYNEQFF. In nucleotides, the CDR3 is TGTGCCACCGGGGAGGGTTCGAGCTCCTACAATGAGCAGTTCTTC.

Of note for this clone: The sample carries other DNA sequences with the same CDR3. The rearrangement joins TRBV6-4 to TRBJ2-3; 11 bases map to TRBD2. Per the germline V gene, CDR1 is MRHNA and CDR2 is SNTAGT. After removal of 6 bases from V and 0 bases from J, the junction contained 2 bases not matched to a gene. This CDR3 contains 15 residues. The DNA for the CDR3 is TGTGCCAGCAGCCGGACTAGCGGGAGCACAGATACGCAGTATTTT. Its protein product is CASSRTSGSTDTQYF.

The rearrangement joins TRBV7-3 to TRBJ1-1; D is unresolved. Trimming removed 5 bases at V and 4 bases at J, with 11 bases between. The CDR3 sequence is 13 residues long. Germline CDR1 reads SGHTA; CDR2 reads FQGTGA. The CDR3 spells CASSLTGSTEAFF. The CDR3 DNA follows: TGTGCCAGCAGCCTGACTGGGTCCACTGAAGCTTTCTTT.

This rearrangement joins TRBV19 to TRBJ2-3; TRBD2 agrees at 9 bases. The germline V gene has CDR1 LNHDA and CDR2 SQIVND (reference sequence). The junction had 10 bases not matched to a gene; V was cut back by 7 bases and J by 5 bases. The CDR3 contains 15 residues. The CDR3: CASMLAGRGRDTQYF. DNA of the CDR3: TGTGCCAGTATGCTAGCGGGAAGAGGACGAGATACGCAGTATTTT.

The V gene is TRBV6-1, the J gene TRBJ2-7, with D perhaps TRBD2 (6 bases). The CDR3 consists of 17 residues. Trimming shortened V by 0 bases and J by 0 bases, and 15 bases separated the two germline ends. The germline V gene encodes CDR1 MNHNS and CDR2 SASEGT. In nucleotides, the CDR3 is TGTGCCAGCAGTGAAGCCACCCCAGCGGGCCTCTCCTACGAGCAGTACTTC. The encoded protein is CASSEATPAGLSYEQYF.

V and J are TRBV20-1 and TRBJ2-3, with unresolved D. This CDR3 contains 10 residues. The V gene lost 3 bases and the J gene lost 5 bases, with 3 bases spanning the gap. CDR1 DFQATT and CDR2 SNEGSKA come from the germline V gene (reference sequence). In DNA, the CDR3 is TGCAGTGCTAGCCGAGATACGCAGTATTTT. This sequence encodes CSASRDTQYF.

This clone occurred once. The chain couples TRBV5-6 to TRBJ2-7; 7 bases match TRBD2. V was clipped by 4 bases and J by 6 bases; unmatched bases: 7. The CDR3 spans 13 residues. CDR1 is SGHDT and CDR2 is YYEEEE in the germline V gene. CDR3 sequence (DNA): TGTGCCAGCAGCCGGGGGAGGGCCATCGAGCAGTACTTC. Protein product: CASSRGRAIEQYF.

This chain uses TRBV7-9 with TRBJ2-2, with 9 bases matching TRBD1. V dropped 6 bases and J dropped 1; count of bases not matched to a gene: 6. This CDR3 contains 16 residues. The germline V gene encodes CDR1 SEHNR and CDR2 FQNEAQ (reference sequence). The CDR3 reads CASRPTGQGNTGELFF. Here the CDR3 DNA reads TGTGCCAGCAGGCCAACGGGACAGGGGAACACCGGGGAGCTGTTTTTT.

The gene calls are TRBV7-9 and TRBJ2-2; D possibly corresponds to TRBD1 (6 bases). The CDR3 loop spans 16 amino acids. CDR1 is SEHNR, CDR2 FQNEAQ, per germline (reference sequence). V lost 5 bases to trimming and J lost 3 bases, with 16 bases between them. The chain's CDR3 is CASSIRLGADTGELFF. The CDR3, as DNA: TGTGCCAGCAGCATACGACTGGGGGCAGACACCGGGGAGCTGTTTTTT.

This clone was detected a few times. This chain uses TRBV18 with TRBJ1-2; no definite D call. Germline assignment: CDR1 KGHSH and CDR2 LQKENI. The CDR3 is 12 residues long. Between the trimmed V and J ends, which lost 2 bases and 8 bases, there was a span of 9 bases. In DNA form, the CDR3 reads TGTGCCAGCTCACCAGGCCAGGCAGGCTACACCTTC. Its translation is CASSPGQAGYTF.

This sequence joins TRBV15 and TRBJ2-1; 10 bases align to TRBD2. Germline values: CDR1 LNHNV, CDR2 YYDKDF (reference sequence). The CDR3 is 15 amino acids. V shed 4 bases, J shed 5 bases, and the junction held 5 bases outside the gene matches. CDR3 DNA sequence: TGTGCCACCAGCACGAAGCGGGAGGGACACAATGAGCAGTTCTTC. Its translation is CATSTKREGHNEQFF.

V usage is TRBV28 and J usage is TRBJ1-4, with D maybe TRBD1 (5 bases). V lost 8 bases and J 0 bases, leaving 10 bases between the germline ends. CDR3 length: 14 residues. The germline CDR1 and CDR2 sequences are MDHEN and SYDVKM. In nucleotides, the CDR3 is TGTGCCAGCGTGGGGGGTGCAACTAATGAAAAACTGTTTTTT. Residues: CASVGGATNEKLFF.

This chain joins TRBV7-9 and TRBJ1-1; D is ambiguous. V was cut by 7 bases and J by 7 bases, with 13 bases left in between. Germline-derived CDR1 and CDR2 are SEHNR and FQNEAQ (reference sequence). CDR3 length: 12 amino acids. The CDR3 sequence: CASIADEGEAFF. The CDR3 nucleotides are TGTGCCAGCATCGCGGATGAGGGTGAAGCTTTCTTT.

This clone was counted a single time. This same CDR3 is encoded by further DNA sequences in the sample. This rearrangement joins TRBV6-4 to TRBJ2-1; 12 bases match TRBD2. Per germline, CDR1 MRHNA and CDR2 SNTAGT. CDR3 length equals 15 residues. J was trimmed by 4 bases and V by 2 bases; bases with no gene match: 0. This chain's CDR3 is CASSDGTSGYNEQFF. The CDR3 DNA follows: TGTGCCAGCAGTGACGGGACTAGCGGGTACAATGAGCAGTTCTTC.

J is TRBJ1-4 and V is TRBV7-2, with D possibly matching TRBD1 (5 bases). Trimming removed 2 bases at V and 0 bases at J, with 10 bases between. Germline V CDR1 and CDR2: SGHTA, FQGNSA. The CDR3 spans 16 residues. CDR3 residues: CASSLLSGATNEKLFF. The CDR3 nucleotides are TGTGCCAGCAGCTTATTATCGGGGGCAACTAATGAAAAACTGTTTTTT.

The chain joins TRBV9 to TRBJ2-3; 11 bases align to TRBD2. The CDR3 sequence is 15 residues long. The V gene's germline CDR1 is SGDLS and CDR2 YYNGEE. Trimming cost V 2 bases and J 2 bases; bases outside gene matches: 1. CDR3 nucleotide sequence: TGTGCCAGCAGCGTTAGCGGGAGGGCCACAGATACGCAGTATTTT. Residues: CASSVSGRATDTQYF.